Listed here is a single T cell receptor beta chain. Its specificity is not known. Germline CDR1 is ENHRY and CDR2 is SYGVKD. The trim removed 1 base at V and 10 bases at J, leaving 4 bases unmatched. The CDR3 runs 14 residues. This specimen comes from a study of cytomegalovirus exposure and HLA in healthy donors. The PCR had 60 Vbeta and 13 Jbeta primers. Assay: immunoSEQ multiplex PCR; the TCRdb copy retains only in-frame clones and omits some. This listing includes about 130,000 clones. Study observations and caveats: At a 0.05 false discovery rate, a later analysis found approximately 15,000 TCR beta sequences to be associated with HLA alleles. DRB1 showed the most TCR associations and HLA-C the fewest in a later analysis, as rates varied by HLA locus. When analyzed later, a missense DCLRE1C variant was found to be linked to TCR beta V- and J-gene trimming.

The clonotype was recovered from a man aged 35 to 55 in good health and CMV-seronegative. This chain connects TRBV10-3 to TRBJ2-2; 9 bases fit TRBD2. Sample: PBMCs. CDR3 nucleotide sequence: TGTGCCATCAGTGAGTTAGCGGGAGAGGAGGAGCTGTTTTTT. Protein product: CAISELAGEEELFF.